These 23 T cell receptor beta chains share one sample of origin, sequenced in a study of T cell responses to AZD1222 COVID-19 vaccine. Only in-frame clones appear in the TCRdb table, and some are missing; sequencing was by immunoSEQ multiplex PCR. This sample has under 200,000 clones, with about 92% found just once. Material: peripheral blood, obtained 28 days after the second dose of the MenACWY control vaccine. These receptors all stem from an adult who received the MenACWY meningococcal vaccine as a control.

The chain has TRBV7-9 and TRBJ1-3; 8 bases agree with TRBD1. The J segment lost 10 bases and the V segment lost 5 bases, leaving 10 bases of the junction unmatched. The CDR3 extends over 14 amino acids. Germline V CDR1 and CDR2: SEHNR, FQNEAQ (reference sequence). CDR3 residues: CASSIADRVNTIYF. The CDR3 region has the DNA TGTGCCAGCAGCATCGCGGACAGGGTGAATACCATATATTTT.

This rearrangement joins TRBV9 to TRBJ2-2; tentatively, D is TRBD1 (6 bases). V was shortened by 0 bases and J by 5 bases, with 17 bases between the two germline ends. This CDR3 has 17 amino acids. Germline loops: CDR1 SGDLS, CDR2 YYNGEE. In DNA form, the CDR3 reads TGTGCCAGCAGCGTAGAACCGGGGACACGCGCTACCGGGGAGCTGTTTTTT. It translates to CASSVEPGTRATGELFF.

This clone has more than one count but fewer than ten. J is TRBJ1-1 and V is TRBV7-9; TRBD1 might be the D (5 bases). This CDR3 is 12 amino acids long. Per germline, CDR1 SEHNR and CDR2 FQNEAQ (reference sequence). Trimming left V 2 bases short and J 10 bases short, with 11 bases between. As DNA, the CDR3 is TGTGCCAGCAGCTTACTAGGGGAGCGAGCTTTCTTT. Translating gives CASSLLGERAFF.

The V gene is TRBV7-6, the J gene TRBJ2-1; D is ambiguous. The CDR3 runs to 10 residues. The ends were cut back, 1 base at V and 12 bases at J, with 4 bases in the middle. Germline loops: CDR1 SGHVS, CDR2 FNYEAQ. CDR3 DNA sequence: TGTGCCAGCAGCTTAGAGAGGCAGTTCTTC. It codes for CASSLERQFF.

The J gene is TRBJ2-1, the V gene TRBV5-1; 10 nucleotides match TRBD1. Trimming at V came to 4 bases and at J to 8 bases, leaving 6 bases not matched to a gene. The CDR3 sequence is 14 residues long. Germline lookup yields CDR1 SGHRS and CDR2 YFSETQ. The CDR3 DNA follows: TGCGCCAGCAGCCTTCGACAGGGGGCTGATGAGCAGTTCTTC. This gives the protein CASSLRQGADEQFF.

The chain couples TRBV7-2 to TRBJ2-1; D gene ambiguous. CDR1 is SGHTA, CDR2 FQGNSA, per germline. Trimming shortened V by 0 bases and J by 8 bases, and 11 bases separated the two germline ends. The CDR3 extends over 14 amino acids. CDR3: CASSLALPRDEQFF. CDR3 nucleotides: TGTGCCAGCAGCTTAGCACTCCCCCGGGATGAGCAGTTCTTC.

The V call is TRBV27, the J call TRBJ1-6; 7 bases fit TRBD1. The CDR3 length is 14 residues. Germline V gene data show CDR1 as MNHEY and CDR2 as SMNVEV (reference sequence). Trimming cost V 4 bases and J 10 bases; bases outside gene matches: 7. The CDR3 DNA follows: TGTGCCAGCAGTTCTCAGGGGGGGCTCTCACCCCTCCACTTT. Protein sequence: CASSSQGGLSPLHF.

This clone appeared once. This chain joins TRBV7-9 and TRBJ2-5; D is unclear. The CDR3 totals 13 residues. The germline gives CDR1 SEHNR, CDR2 FQNEAQ (reference sequence). The ends were cut back, 1 base at V and 5 bases at J, with 8 bases in the middle. The CDR3 loop is CASSLGGTETQYF. The CDR3 DNA sequence: TGTGCCAGCAGCTTAGGAGGTACCGAGACCCAGTACTTC.

V usage is TRBV21-1 and J usage is TRBJ1-2; TRBD1 reflects the table's D call only, with no check against the DNA. TRBV21-1 is a pseudogene locus. The CDR3 has 10 amino acids. CDR3 sequence (DNA): TGTGCCAGCACCGTGGAGGACAGGACCTTC. This encodes CASTVEDRTF.

V and J are TRBV6-4 and TRBJ1-5; weak D call: TRBD1 (6 bases). The CDR3 has 15 amino acids. With 0 bases removed from V and 10 bases from J, the gap between germline ends came to 16 bases. Germline assignment: CDR1 MRHNA and CDR2 SNTAGT. The CDR3 is CASSDSNRAAIPQHF. CDR3 sequence (DNA): TGTGCCAGCAGTGACTCGAACAGGGCTGCTATTCCCCAGCATTTT.

This rearrangement joins TRBV5-1 to TRBJ2-7; 13 bases are shared with TRBD2. CDR1 and CDR2 (germline): SGHRS, YFSETQ. The V segment lost 4 bases and the J segment 5 bases; nucleotides outside the gene matches: 9. The CDR3 has 16 amino acids. This CDR3 is CASSHGLAGVVNEQYF. As DNA, the CDR3 is TGCGCCAGCAGCCACGGACTAGCGGGAGTAGTGAACGAGCAGTACTTC.

The gene calls are TRBV30 and TRBJ1-1; TRBD1 agrees at 9 bases. The junction had 3 bases not matched to a gene; V was cut back by 0 bases and J by 1 base. Per the germline V gene, CDR1 is GTSNPN and CDR2 is SVGIG (reference sequence). This CDR3 is 15 amino acids long. The CDR3 sequence: CAWSVPDRGNTEAFF. CDR3 nucleotides: TGTGCCTGGAGTGTACCGGACAGGGGGAACACTGAAGCTTTCTTT.

V gene TRBV7-3 combines with J gene TRBJ2-2; D is unclear. Germline V CDR1 and CDR2: SGHTA, FQGTGA. Deletions cut 5 bases from V and 4 bases from J, with 5 bases between. CDR3 length equals 12 residues. The CDR3 DNA sequence: TGTGCCAGCAGCCGTAGCACCGGGGAGCTGTTTTTT. It encodes CASSRSTGELFF.

This chain links TRBV6-2 or TRBV6-3 with TRBJ1-5; D perhaps matches TRBD1 (5 bases). The CDR3 covers 16 residues. Germline V gene sequence: CDR1 MNHEY, CDR2 SVGEGT. V was pared by 2 bases and J by 5 bases, with 16 bases between. CDR3 region: CASSYPQGYMDQPQHF. The CDR3 DNA sequence: TGTGCCAGCAGTTACCCTCAGGGTTACATGGATCAGCCCCAGCATTTT.

This sequence joins TRBV25-1 and TRBJ1-6; the D gene is possibly TRBD1 (5 bases). Germline CDR1 is MGHDK and CDR2 is SYGVNS. This CDR3 is 13 amino acids long. Trimming pared 6 bases from V and 7 bases from J, leaving 10 bases between. The CDR3 DNA sequence: TGTGCCAGCAGGGGGGACGGGAATTCACCCCTCCACTTT. As protein: CASRGDGNSPLHF.

This clone appeared once. The chain has TRBV12-5 and TRBJ2-1; no firm D call. This CDR3 comprises 12 residues. Germline assignment: CDR1 LGHNT and CDR2 FRNRAP. V gave up 5 bases and J gave up 3 bases, with 5 bases separating them. CDR3 in DNA: TGTGCTAGTGGTGCGGTCTACAATGAGCAGTTCTTC. Protein: CASGAVYNEQFF.

This chain joins TRBV15 and TRBJ1-3; D is perhaps TRBD1 (5 bases). Deletions cut 6 bases from V and 0 bases from J, with 15 bases between. Germline V CDR1 and CDR2: LNHNV, YYDKDF (reference sequence). The CDR3 contains 16 residues. The DNA for the CDR3 is TGTGCCACCAGAGACAGACGGGAGAACTCTGGAAACACCATATATTTT. The encoded protein is CATRDRRENSGNTIYF.

The genes are TRBV30 and TRBJ2-5; 10 bases line up with TRBD1. CDR3 length: 15 amino acids. J lost 4 bases, V lost 3 bases, and 8 bases had no gene match. Looked up from germline, CDR1 is GTSNPN and CDR2 is SVGIG (reference sequence). The CDR3 nucleotides are TGTGCCTGGAGGGGGGTGACAGGGGGCCGAGAGACCCAGTACTTC. Its protein is CAWRGVTGGRETQYF.

The sample holds one count of this clone. The V call is TRBV28, the J call TRBJ2-1; D gene unclear. CDR1 and CDR2 from the germline V gene are MDHEN and SYDVKM. The CDR3 runs to 15 residues. V was shortened by 2 bases and J by 7 bases, with 15 bases between the two germline ends. This chain's CDR3 is CASSLAPGRMNEQFF. Written as DNA, the CDR3 is TGTGCCAGCAGTTTAGCGCCGGGTCGGATGAATGAGCAGTTCTTC.

The chain carries TRBV3-1 (or the pseudogene TRBV3-2) and TRBJ2-3; TRBD2 aligns across 11 bases. J gave up 0 bases and V 6 bases, and 5 bases lay outside the gene matches. CDR1 and CDR2 (germline): LGHDT, YNNKEL (reference sequence). The length of the CDR3 is 16 residues. In DNA, the CDR3 is TGTGCCAGCAGTGAAACTAGCGGGAGAAGCACAGATACGCAGTATTTT. Its translation: CASSETSGRSTDTQYF.

The chain links TRBV29-1 to TRBJ1-3; possibly TRBD1 for D (5 bases). This CDR3 contains 11 residues. CDR1 and CDR2 from the germline V gene are SQVTM and ANQGSEA. The CDR3 loop is CPWDFGNTIYF. The CDR3 DNA sequence: TGCCCCTGGGACTTTGGAAACACCATATATTTT.

The V gene is TRBV7-9, the J gene TRBJ2-5, with 13 nucleotides matching TRBD2. Germline trimming cut 5 bases from V and 5 bases from J; bases unmatched to any gene: 17. Per the germline V gene, CDR1 is SEHNR and CDR2 is FQNEAQ (reference sequence). This CDR3 has 19 residues. This CDR3 reads CASSPQDTRTSGSFETQYF. In DNA form, the CDR3 reads TGTGCCAGCAGCCCTCAGGACACCCGGACTAGCGGGAGTTTTGAGACCCAGTACTTC.

The chain has TRBV7-2 and TRBJ2-3, with TRBD2 matching over 7 bases. The ends lost 1 base at V and 2 bases at J; junction bases unmatched: 6. Germline loops: CDR1 SGHTA, CDR2 FQGNSA. This CDR3 has 16 residues. The CDR3 loop reads CASSLESGELTDTQYF. CDR3 coding DNA: TGTGCCAGCAGCTTAGAGAGCGGGGAACTCACAGATACGCAGTATTTT. Variable domain in full (rest from reference TRBV7-2 and TRBJ2-3): GAGVSQSPSNKVTEKGKDVELRCDPISGHTALYWYRQSLGQGLEFLIYFQGNSAPDKSGLPSDRFSAERTGGSVSTLTIQRTQQEDSAVYLCASSLESGELTDTQYFGPGTRLTVL.